The 30 T cell receptor beta chains below come from one sample, sequenced in a study of T cells in Graves' hyperthyroidism and ophthalmopathy. RNA transcripts provided the source from which TCR beta CDR3 regions were amplified. With the HTBI primer set, the TCR CDR3 went through a first round of RT-PCR. MiXCR, applied by TCRdb to the multiplex PCR reads, yields one record per CDR3 protein. The sample holds 250,000 to 300,000 distinct CDR3 sequences, about an eighth seen once. What was sequenced was blood. The receptors here all came from a woman under 40 with Graves' hyperthyroidism that later progressed to Graves' ophthalmopathy.

This clonotype was picked up many times. V and J are TRBV2 and TRBJ2-6; D is unresolved. The CDR3 is 13 residues long. Germline CDR1 is SNHLY and CDR2 is FYNNEI. Trimming shortened V by 4 bases and J by 4 bases, and 5 bases separated the two germline ends. This chain's CDR3 is CASSAMGANVLTF. CDR3 nucleotides: TGTGCCAGCAGTGCAATGGGGGCCAACGTCCTGACTTTC.

The table lists this clonotype with many counts. The chain joins TRBV10-3 to TRBJ1-2; D is perhaps TRBD1 (5 bases). CDR1 is ENHRY, CDR2 SYGVKD, per germline. Trimming removed 3 bases from V and 4 bases from J, with 9 bases in between. This CDR3 contains 13 residues. CDR3 nucleotides: TGTGCCATCAGTGATGGAGGGGCCTATGGCTACACCTTC. Translated: CAISDGGAYGYTF.

This chain joins TRBV6-2 or TRBV6-3 and TRBJ2-3; 7 bases are shared with TRBD1. V trimming: 7 bases; J trimming: 2 bases; junction bases outside the gene matches: 12. Looked up from germline, CDR1 is MNHEY and CDR2 is SVGEGT. This CDR3 comprises 16 residues. CDR3 DNA sequence: TGTGCCAGCACCAAGGACAGGCGCCCAGCCACAGATACGCAGTATTTT. Its translation: CASTKDRRPATDTQYF.

Only a few counts were recorded for this clonotype. CDR3 in DNA: TGTGCCAGCAGCTTAGGAGTGTATAAGGAAGTGAATTACACCTTC. Protein sequence: CASSLGVYKEVNYTF. This chain connects TRBV7-9 to TRBJ1-2, with D unclear. V lost 1 base and J lost 11, with 20 bases in between. This CDR3 is 15 amino acids long. Germline V lookup: CDR1 SEHNR, CDR2 FQNEAQ (reference sequence).

This clonotype has a count of ten or more. V is TRBV7-2 and J is TRBJ2-4; 9 positions agree with TRBD2. Unmatched junction bases numbered 2, after V lost 3 bases and J lost 5 bases. This CDR3 spans 14 amino acids. The V gene's germline CDR1 is SGHTA and CDR2 FQGNSA. CDR3 residues: CASSLGGRENIQYF. The CDR3 DNA sequence: TGTGCCAGCAGCTTGGGCGGGAGGGAAAACATTCAGTACTTC.

This clonotype was seen more than once but under ten times. The chain employs TRBV29-1 and TRBJ2-7; TRBD2 matches 8 bases. J was trimmed by 2 bases and V by 0 bases; bases with no gene match: 6. The V gene's germline CDR1 is SQVTM and CDR2 ANQGSEA. CDR3 length: 15 residues. This chain's CDR3 is CSVEDPAGGAYEQYF. CDR3 bases: TGCAGCGTTGAAGATCCGGCGGGAGGAGCCTACGAGCAGTACTTC.

This clonotype was observed many times. The chain couples TRBV19 to TRBJ2-7, with TRBD2 matching over 9 bases. There are 15 residues in the CDR3. The V gene end was trimmed by 5 bases and the J gene end by 6 bases; junction bases not matched to a gene: 11. The V gene's germline CDR1 is LNHDA and CDR2 SQIVND (reference sequence). The DNA for the CDR3 is TGTGCCAGTAGTGAAATAGTAGCGGGAGCGGGCGAGCAGTACTTC. The encoded protein is CASSEIVAGAGEQYF.

This clonotype was found a few times. The CDR3 coding sequence is TGCAGTGCCCCCCGTGGGGGTAGCACAGATACGCAGTATTTT. This codes for CSAPRGGSTDTQYF. The rearrangement links TRBV20-1 to TRBJ2-3; the D call may be TRBD1 or TRBD2 (5 bases each). The CDR3 is 14 residues long. V shed 6 bases and J shed 0 bases, with 13 bases lying between them. Germline-derived CDR1 and CDR2 are DFQATT and SNEGSKA (reference sequence).

This clonotype was observed many times. The rearrangement uses TRBV7-3 and TRBJ2-3; a possible D gene is TRBD2 (6 bases). V dropped 3 bases and J dropped 6 bases, with 19 bases sitting between them. Germline CDR1 reads SGHTA; CDR2 reads FQGTGA. The CDR3 runs 16 residues. CDR3 in DNA: TGTGCCAGCAGCTTGCGCGGCGGGACTGGATCGGATACGCAGTATTTT. Encoded protein: CASSLRGGTGSDTQYF.

The sample holds many counts of this clonotype. V usage is TRBV28 and J usage is TRBJ1-4; possibly TRBD1 for D (5 bases). V lost 5 bases and J 4 bases, leaving 14 bases between the germline ends. Germline assignment: CDR1 MDHEN and CDR2 SYDVKM. The CDR3 consists of 15 residues. Written as DNA, the CDR3 is TGTGCCAGCAGTCCTGACAGCGGGATTAATGAAAAACTGTTTTTT. Residues: CASSPDSGINEKLFF.

This clonotype was found many times. The genes are TRBV29-1 and TRBJ1-1; 7 nucleotides align to TRBD1. Germline V gene lookup returns CDR1 SQVTM and CDR2 ANQGSEA. CDR3 length equals 13 residues. V gave up 5 bases and J gave up 1 base; unmatched junction bases: 4. The CDR3 region is CSVLTGQNTEAFF. DNA for the CDR3: TGCAGCGTTCTGACAGGGCAGAACACTGAAGCTTTCTTT.

The rearrangement joins TRBV15 to TRBJ2-3; TRBD2 matches 10 bases. CDR3 length: 15 residues. V gave up 6 bases and J gave up 2 bases; unmatched junction bases: 5. Germline-derived CDR1 and CDR2 are LNHNV and YYDKDF (reference sequence). The CDR3 sequence is CATSRTSGFTDTQYF. CDR3 DNA: TGTGCCACCAGTAGGACTAGCGGATTCACAGATACGCAGTATTTT.

This clonotype was seen at least ten times. The genes are TRBV7-2 and TRBJ2-2; a possible D gene is TRBD2 (5 bases). Trimming took 2 bases from V and 0 from J, leaving 10 bases between them. The germline V gene encodes CDR1 SGHTA and CDR2 FQGNSA. This CDR3 spans 16 amino acids. The CDR3 region has the DNA TGTGCCAGCAGCTTAAAGCTGGACTCGAACACCGGGGAGCTGTTTTTT. The encoded protein is CASSLKLDSNTGELFF.

This clonotype was seen at least ten times. At one boundary the junction diverges from the germline segment, which might be a read error. This chain connects TRBV7-7 to TRBJ1-1; D is possibly TRBD1 (5 bases). This CDR3 comprises 13 residues. CDR1 and CDR2 from the germline V gene are SSHAT and FNYEAQ (reference sequence). This chain's CDR3 is CASSPSGQGEAFF. CDR3 bases: TGTGCTAGCAGCCCATCAGGGCAGGGCGAAGCTTTCTTT.

This clonotype was seen at least ten times. The chain links TRBV4-2 to TRBJ2-5; the match to TRBD2 covers 14 bases. Germline V gene data show CDR1 as LGHNA and CDR2 as YNFKEQ. This CDR3 spans 16 amino acids. V shed 5 bases, J shed 5 bases, and the junction held 7 bases outside the gene matches. The CDR3 sequence: CASSERLAGGPETQYF. CDR3 bases: TGTGCCAGCAGCGAACGACTAGCGGGAGGGCCGGAGACCCAGTACTTC.

The rearrangement uses TRBV4-3 and TRBJ1-2; the D gene is possibly TRBD1 (5 bases). CDR1 and CDR2 from the germline V gene are LGHNA and YSLEER. Trimming left V 0 bases short and J 1 base short, with 9 bases between. The CDR3 extends over 15 amino acids. In DNA form, the CDR3 reads TGCGCCAGCAGCCAAGATCTGGGGGATAACTATGGCTACACCTTC. This gives the protein CASSQDLGDNYGYTF.

This clonotype came up many times. The CDR3 coding sequence is TGTGCCAGCAGCTTATCGGGACAGGGTCTTCGAGAAGAGACCCAGTACTTC. It translates to CASSLSGQGLREETQYF. The V and J genes are TRBV7-2 and TRBJ2-5; 9 bases line up with TRBD1. With 2 bases clipped from V and 3 bases from J, the junction kept 10 bases outside the gene matches. Germline V CDR1 and CDR2: SGHTA, FQGNSA. The CDR3 is 17 residues long.

J is TRBJ2-7 and V is TRBV19; 8 bases match TRBD2. Trimming at V came to 4 bases and at J to 1 base, leaving 15 bases not matched to a gene. The CDR3 runs 18 residues. The germline gives CDR1 LNHDA, CDR2 SQIVND (reference sequence). CDR3 nucleotides: TGTGCCAGTAGTACGTCCGTGGGTAGCGGGATTTCTTCCTACGAGCAGTACTTC. Translation gives CASSTSVGSGISSYEQYF.

In its sample, this clonotype was seen many times. The chain couples TRBV7-9 to TRBJ1-4; D possibly corresponds to TRBD1 (6 bases). V lost 9 bases, J lost 6 bases, and 14 bases lay in between. The CDR3 extends over 13 amino acids. Germline-derived CDR1 and CDR2 are SEHNR and FQNEAQ (reference sequence). CDR3 in amino acids: CASWGRGDEKLFF. In DNA, the CDR3 is TGTGCCAGTTGGGGGCGCGGGGATGAAAAACTGTTTTTT.

This clonotype was counted only a few times. The rearrangement links TRBV10-2 to TRBJ2-3; D might be TRBD2 (6 bases). Trimming left V 3 bases short and J 0 bases short, with 13 bases between. The CDR3 totals 16 residues. The germline CDR1 and CDR2 sequences are WSHSY and SAAADI. CDR3 residues: CASSDASVPSTDTQYF. The CDR3 nucleotides read TGCGCCAGCAGTGATGCTAGCGTCCCTAGCACAGATACGCAGTATTTT.

This chain joins TRBV4-1 and TRBJ2-7, with D unresolved. The V end lost 1 base, the J end lost 5 bases, and 12 bases lay between the germline ends. The CDR3 totals 14 residues. CDR1 is MGHRA, CDR2 YSYEKL, per germline. CDR3 DNA: TGCGCCAGCAGCCAAGCAGAACCGAGAAACGAGCAGTACTTC. This gives the protein CASSQAEPRNEQYF.

This clonotype was seen a few times. The rearrangement links TRBV28 to TRBJ2-7; TRBD1 aligns across 10 bases. The germline V gene has CDR1 MDHEN and CDR2 SYDVKM. The CDR3 consists of 17 residues. The junction had 19 bases not matched to a gene; V was cut back by 10 bases and J by 4 bases. CDR3 region: CAILGQGRPAGLYEQYF. In nucleotides, the CDR3 is TGTGCCATTTTGGGACAGGGGAGACCGGCGGGACTGTACGAGCAGTACTTC. The complete variable domain, with remaining parts taken from reference TRBV28 and TRBJ2-7, reads DVKVTQSSRYLVKRTGEKVFLECVQDMDHENMFWYRQDPGLGLRLIYFSYDVKMKEKGDIPEGYSVSREKKERFSLILESASTNQTSMYLCAILGQGRPAGLYEQYFGPGTRLTVT.

There are many counts of this clonotype. The chain employs TRBV30 and TRBJ2-7; 11 nucleotides agree with TRBD1. Germline CDR1 GTSNPN, CDR2 SVGIG (reference sequence). The V gene end was trimmed by 2 bases and the J gene end by 4 bases; junction bases not matched to a gene: 4. The CDR3 covers 14 residues. The CDR3 coding sequence is TGTGCCTGGAGTCCCGGGACAGGGGGGTACGAGCAGTACTTC. Encoded protein: CAWSPGTGGYEQYF.

This clonotype was picked up many times. V and J are TRBV4-1 and TRBJ1-1; D is uncertain. Trimming removed 3 bases at V and 0 bases at J, with 14 bases between. The CDR3 is made up of 16 amino acids. Germline V lookup: CDR1 MGHRA, CDR2 YSYEKL. For the CDR3, the DNA is TGCGCCAGCAGCCACCCACCGAGGACGGTGAACACTGAAGCTTTCTTT. It translates to CASSHPPRTVNTEAFF.

In nucleotides, the CDR3 is TGTGCCAGCAGCTTAAGCCAGAACACCGGGGAGCTGTTTTTT. Its translation is CASSLSQNTGELFF. The V and J genes are TRBV7-3 and TRBJ2-2; no reliable D call. V was pared by 1 base and J by 1 base, with 4 bases between. The CDR3 has 14 amino acids. CDR1 and CDR2 (germline): SGHTA, FQGTGA.

The DNA for the CDR3 is TGTGCCAGCAGTTTAACATTCTACACCGGGGAGCTGTTTTTT. Translation: CASSLTFYTGELFF. The chain links TRBV28 to TRBJ2-2; D unclear. V dropped 2 bases and J dropped 3 bases, with 7 bases sitting between them. CDR3 length: 14 amino acids. Per germline, CDR1 MDHEN and CDR2 SYDVKM.

V usage is TRBV2 and J usage is TRBJ1-1, with D hard to call. Germline V gene sequence: CDR1 SNHLY, CDR2 FYNNEI. The CDR3 covers 13 residues. Trimming pared 4 bases from V and 3 bases from J, leaving 9 bases between. CDR3: CASSVDYDTEAFF. CDR3 bases: TGTGCCAGCAGTGTAGACTATGACACTGAAGCTTTCTTT.

This clonotype has a count of ten or more. The gene calls are TRBV7-9 and TRBJ2-6; no reliable D call. The V end lost 6 bases, the J end lost 1 base, and 19 bases lay between the germline ends. Germline CDR1 is SEHNR and CDR2 is FQNEAQ (reference sequence). This CDR3 spans 18 amino acids. The CDR3 here is CASSFYRFWISGANVLTF. The CDR3 DNA follows: TGTGCCAGCAGTTTTTACCGCTTCTGGATTTCTGGGGCCAACGTCCTGACTTTC.

This clonotype was counted at least ten times. The CDR3 nucleotides are TGTGCCACCAGCAGAGATCCCCTAGCGGGGTACGAGCAGTACTTC. Amino acids: CATSRDPLAGYEQYF. This rearrangement joins TRBV15 to TRBJ2-7; TRBD2 matches 9 bases. Trimming at V came to 0 bases and at J to 4 bases, leaving 4 bases not matched to a gene. In germline, CDR1 is LNHNV, CDR2 YYDKDF (reference sequence). The CDR3 runs to 15 residues.

There are many counts of this clonotype. This chain joins TRBV27 and TRBJ2-7; possible D gene TRBD2, 5 bases. The CDR3 has 14 residues. The germline V gene encodes CDR1 MNHEY and CDR2 SMNVEV (reference sequence). V lost 3 bases, J lost 3 bases, and 12 bases lay in between. The CDR3 sequence: CASSLLRAGYEQYF. DNA of the CDR3: TGTGCCAGCAGTTTGTTGCGGGCCGGCTACGAGCAGTACTTC.